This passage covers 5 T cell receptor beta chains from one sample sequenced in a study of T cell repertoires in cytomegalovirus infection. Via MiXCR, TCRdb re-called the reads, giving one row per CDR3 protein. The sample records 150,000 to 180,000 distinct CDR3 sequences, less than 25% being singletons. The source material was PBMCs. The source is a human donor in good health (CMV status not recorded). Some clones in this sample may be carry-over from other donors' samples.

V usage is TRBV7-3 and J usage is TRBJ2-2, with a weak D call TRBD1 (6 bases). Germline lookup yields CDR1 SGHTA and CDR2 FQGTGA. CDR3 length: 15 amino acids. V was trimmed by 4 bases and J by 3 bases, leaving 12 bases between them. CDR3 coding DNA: TGTGCCAGCAGCTACAGACCAGGGGACACCGGGGAGCTGTTTTTT. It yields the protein CASSYRPGDTGELFF.

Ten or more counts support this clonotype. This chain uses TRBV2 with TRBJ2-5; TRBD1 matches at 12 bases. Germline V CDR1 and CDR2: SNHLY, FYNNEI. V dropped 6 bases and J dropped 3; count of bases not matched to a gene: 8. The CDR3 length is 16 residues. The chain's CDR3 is CASSPGQGAGEETQYF. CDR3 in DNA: TGTGCCAGCAGCCCGGGACAGGGGGCCGGCGAAGAGACCCAGTACTTC.

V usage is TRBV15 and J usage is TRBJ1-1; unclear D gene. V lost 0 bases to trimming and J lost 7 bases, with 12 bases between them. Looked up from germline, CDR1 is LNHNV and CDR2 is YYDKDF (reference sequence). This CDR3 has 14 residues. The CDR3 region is CATSRESRRNEAFF. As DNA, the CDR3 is TGTGCCACCAGCAGAGAGAGTCGAAGGAATGAAGCTTTCTTT.

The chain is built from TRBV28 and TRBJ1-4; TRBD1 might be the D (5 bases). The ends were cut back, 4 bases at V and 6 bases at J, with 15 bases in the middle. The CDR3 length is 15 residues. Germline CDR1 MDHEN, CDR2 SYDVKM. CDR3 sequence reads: CASSSLGGGYEKLFF. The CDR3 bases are TGTGCCAGCAGTTCTCTTGGGGGGGGATATGAAAAACTGTTTTTT.

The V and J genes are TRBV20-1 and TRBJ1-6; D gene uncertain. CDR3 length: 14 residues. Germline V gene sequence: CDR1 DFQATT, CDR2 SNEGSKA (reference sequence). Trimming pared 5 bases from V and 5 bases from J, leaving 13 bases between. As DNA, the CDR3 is TGCAGTGCTCTTAAAGGTCCCAATAATTCACCCCTCCACTTT. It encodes CSALKGPNNSPLHF.